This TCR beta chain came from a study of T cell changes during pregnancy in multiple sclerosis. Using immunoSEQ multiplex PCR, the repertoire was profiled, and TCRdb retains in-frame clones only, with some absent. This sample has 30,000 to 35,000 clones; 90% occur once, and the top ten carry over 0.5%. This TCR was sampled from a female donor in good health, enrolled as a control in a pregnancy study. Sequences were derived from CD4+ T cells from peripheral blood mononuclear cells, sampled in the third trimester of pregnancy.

The chain's CDR3 is CASSQAKTSGGETQYF. The CDR3 region has the DNA TGTGCCAGCAGCCAGGCTAAGACTAGCGGGGGGGAGACCCAGTACTTC. The gene calls are TRBV4-2 and TRBJ2-5; TRBD2 aligns across 13 bases. The V segment lost 3 bases and the J segment 5 bases; nucleotides outside the gene matches: 6. The CDR3 loop spans 16 amino acids. Germline V gives CDR1 LGHNA, CDR2 YNFKEQ.